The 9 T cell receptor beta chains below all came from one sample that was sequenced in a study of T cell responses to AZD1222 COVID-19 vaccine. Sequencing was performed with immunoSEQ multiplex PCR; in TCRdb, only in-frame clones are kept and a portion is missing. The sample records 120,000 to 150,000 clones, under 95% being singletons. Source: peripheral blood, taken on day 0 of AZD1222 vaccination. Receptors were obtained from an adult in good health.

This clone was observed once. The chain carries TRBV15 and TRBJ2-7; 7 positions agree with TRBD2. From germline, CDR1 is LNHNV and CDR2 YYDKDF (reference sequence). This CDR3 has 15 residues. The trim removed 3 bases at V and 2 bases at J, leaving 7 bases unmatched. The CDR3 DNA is TGTGCCACCAGCAGTGGGAGGGGCCGGGCCTACGAGCAGTACTTC. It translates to CATSSGRGRAYEQYF.

This CDR3 is CASSSETQYF. CDR3 coding DNA: TGTGCCAGCAGTTCGGAGACCCAGTACTTC. The chain is built from TRBV28 and TRBJ2-5, with D unresolved. Trimming stripped 4 bases from V and 5 bases from J, with 2 bases between. From germline, CDR1 is MDHEN and CDR2 SYDVKM. CDR3 length: 10 residues.

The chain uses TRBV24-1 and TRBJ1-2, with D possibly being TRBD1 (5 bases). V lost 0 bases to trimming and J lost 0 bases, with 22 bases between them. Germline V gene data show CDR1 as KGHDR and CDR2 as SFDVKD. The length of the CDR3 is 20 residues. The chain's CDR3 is CATSDLPPDKWGPPNYGYTF. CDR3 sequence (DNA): TGTGCCACCAGTGATTTGCCCCCGGACAAGTGGGGACCTCCTAACTATGGCTACACCTTC.

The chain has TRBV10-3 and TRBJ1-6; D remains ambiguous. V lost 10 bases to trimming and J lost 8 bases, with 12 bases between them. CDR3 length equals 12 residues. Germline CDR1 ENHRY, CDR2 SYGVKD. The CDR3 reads CATKKEDSPLHF. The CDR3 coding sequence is TGTGCCACTAAGAAAGAGGATTCACCCCTCCACTTT.

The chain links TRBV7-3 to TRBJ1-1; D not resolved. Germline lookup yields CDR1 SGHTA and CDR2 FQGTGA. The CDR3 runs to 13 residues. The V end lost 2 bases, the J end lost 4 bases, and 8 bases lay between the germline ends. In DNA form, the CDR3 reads TGTGCCAGCAGCTTAGATGTTGGCACTGAAGCTTTCTTT. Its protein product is CASSLDVGTEAFF. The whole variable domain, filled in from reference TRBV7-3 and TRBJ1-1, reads GAGVSQTPSNKVTEKGKYVELRCDPISGHTALYWYRQSLGQGPEFLIYFQGTGAADDSGLPNDRFFAVRPEGSVSTLKIQRTERGDSAVYLCASSLDVGTEAFFGQGTRLTVV.

CDR3 residues: CASSQGALAGGPDTQYF. CDR3 bases: TGCGCCAGCAGCCAAGGGGCTTTAGCGGGAGGGCCGGATACGCAGTATTTT. The rearrangement links TRBV4-3 to TRBJ2-3; TRBD2 aligns across 11 bases. Germline CDR1 is LGHNA and CDR2 is YSLEER. V lost 1 base, J lost 6 bases, and 9 bases stayed unmatched. The CDR3 runs 17 residues.

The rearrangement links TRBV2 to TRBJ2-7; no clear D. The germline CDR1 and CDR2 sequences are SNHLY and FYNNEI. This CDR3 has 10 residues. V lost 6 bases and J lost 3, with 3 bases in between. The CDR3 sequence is CASRDYEQYF. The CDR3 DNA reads TGTGCCAGCAGGGACTACGAGCAGTACTTC.

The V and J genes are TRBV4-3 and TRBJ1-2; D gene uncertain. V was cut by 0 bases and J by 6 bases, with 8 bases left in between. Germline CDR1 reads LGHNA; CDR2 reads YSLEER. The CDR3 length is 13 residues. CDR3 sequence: CASSQDSGDGYTF. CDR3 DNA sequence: TGCGCCAGCAGCCAAGATTCCGGGGATGGCTACACCTTC.

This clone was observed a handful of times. The chain's CDR3 is CASRGRLASYNEQFF. Written as DNA, the CDR3 is TGTGCCAGCCGCGGGCGACTAGCGTCCTACAATGAGCAGTTCTTC. The J gene is TRBJ2-1, the V gene TRBV3-1 (or the pseudogene TRBV3-2), with 8 bases that match TRBD2. After removal of 8 bases from V and 1 base from J, the junction contained 7 bases not matched to a gene. This CDR3 is 15 amino acids long. The germline gives CDR1 LGHDT, CDR2 YNNKEL (reference sequence).